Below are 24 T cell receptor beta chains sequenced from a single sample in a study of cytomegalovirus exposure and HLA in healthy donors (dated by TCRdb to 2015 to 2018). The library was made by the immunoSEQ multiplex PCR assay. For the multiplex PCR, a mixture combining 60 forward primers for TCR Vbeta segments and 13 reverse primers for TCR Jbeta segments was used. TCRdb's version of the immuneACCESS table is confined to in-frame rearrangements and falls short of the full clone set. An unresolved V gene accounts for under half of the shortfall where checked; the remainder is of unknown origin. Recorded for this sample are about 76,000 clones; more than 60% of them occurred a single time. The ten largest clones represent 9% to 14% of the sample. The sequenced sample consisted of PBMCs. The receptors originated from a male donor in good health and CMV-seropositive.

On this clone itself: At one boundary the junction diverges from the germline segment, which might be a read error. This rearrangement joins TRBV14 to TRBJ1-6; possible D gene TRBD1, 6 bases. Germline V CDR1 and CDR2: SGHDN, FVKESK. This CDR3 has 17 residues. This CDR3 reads CASRQEGWNRVDSPLHF. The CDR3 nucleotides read TGTGCCAGCAGACAAGAGGGCTGGAACAGGGTAGATTCACCCCTCCACTTT.

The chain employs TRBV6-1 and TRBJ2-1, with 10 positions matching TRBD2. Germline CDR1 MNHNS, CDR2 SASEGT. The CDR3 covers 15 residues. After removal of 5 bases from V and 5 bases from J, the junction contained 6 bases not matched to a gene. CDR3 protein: CASSKPSGGHNEQFF. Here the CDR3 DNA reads TGTGCCAGCAGTAAGCCTAGCGGGGGCCACAATGAGCAGTTCTTC.

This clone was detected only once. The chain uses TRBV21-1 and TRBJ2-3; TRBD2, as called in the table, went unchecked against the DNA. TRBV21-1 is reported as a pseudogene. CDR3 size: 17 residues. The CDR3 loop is CASSKASSGNKTDTQYF. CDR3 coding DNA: TGTGCCAGCAGCAAAGCTTCCAGCGGGAATAAGACAGATACGCAGTATTTT.

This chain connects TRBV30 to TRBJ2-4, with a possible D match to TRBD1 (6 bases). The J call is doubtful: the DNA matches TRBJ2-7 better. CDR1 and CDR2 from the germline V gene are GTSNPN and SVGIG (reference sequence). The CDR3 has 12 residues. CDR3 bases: TGTGCCTGGAGTCTAGACAGGAACGAGCAGTACTTC. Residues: CAWSLDRNEQYF.

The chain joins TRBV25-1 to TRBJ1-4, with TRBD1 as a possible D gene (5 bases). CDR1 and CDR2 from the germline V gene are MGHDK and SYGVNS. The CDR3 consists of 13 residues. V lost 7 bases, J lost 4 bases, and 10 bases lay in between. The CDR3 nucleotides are TGTGCCAGCAAGGACACTAATAATGAAAAACTGTTTTTT. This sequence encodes CASKDTNNEKLFF.

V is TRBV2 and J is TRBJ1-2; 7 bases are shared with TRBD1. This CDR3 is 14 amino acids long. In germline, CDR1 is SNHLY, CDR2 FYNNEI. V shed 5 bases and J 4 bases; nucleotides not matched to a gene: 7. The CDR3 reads CASSLQGITYGYTF. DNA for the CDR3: TGTGCCAGCAGTTTACAGGGGATTACCTATGGCTACACCTTC.

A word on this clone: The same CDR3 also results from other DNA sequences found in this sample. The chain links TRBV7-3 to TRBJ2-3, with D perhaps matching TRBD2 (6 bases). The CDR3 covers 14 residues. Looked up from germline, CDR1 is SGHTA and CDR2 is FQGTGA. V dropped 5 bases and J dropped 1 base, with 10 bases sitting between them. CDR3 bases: TGTGCCAGCAGCAGAGCGGGCGGCACAGATACGCAGTATTTT. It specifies CASSRAGGTDTQYF.

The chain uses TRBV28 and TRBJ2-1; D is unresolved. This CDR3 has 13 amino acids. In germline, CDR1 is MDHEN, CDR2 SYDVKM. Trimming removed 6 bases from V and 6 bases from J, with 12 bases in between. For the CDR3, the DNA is TGTGCCAGCAGACGAACTCAAACCAATGAGCAGTTCTTC. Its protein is CASRRTQTNEQFF.

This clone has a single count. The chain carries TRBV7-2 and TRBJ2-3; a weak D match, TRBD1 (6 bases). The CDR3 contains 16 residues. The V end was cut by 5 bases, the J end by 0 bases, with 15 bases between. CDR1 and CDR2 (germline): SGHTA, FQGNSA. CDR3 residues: CASSRIGGTSTDTQYF. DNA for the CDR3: TGTGCCAGCAGCCGGATAGGGGGAACCAGCACAGATACGCAGTATTTT.

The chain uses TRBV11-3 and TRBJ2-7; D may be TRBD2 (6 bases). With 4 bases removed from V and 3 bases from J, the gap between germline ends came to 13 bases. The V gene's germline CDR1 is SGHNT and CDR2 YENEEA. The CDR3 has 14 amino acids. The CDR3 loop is CASSSPGLGYEQYF. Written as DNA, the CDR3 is TGTGCCAGCAGCTCTCCGGGACTGGGCTACGAGCAGTACTTC.

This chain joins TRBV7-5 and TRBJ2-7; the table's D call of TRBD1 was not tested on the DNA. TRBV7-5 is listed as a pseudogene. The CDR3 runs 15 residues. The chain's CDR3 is CVRSLRDRGFFEQYF. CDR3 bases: TGTGTCAGAAGCTTAAGGGACAGGGGATTTTTCGAGCAGTACTTC.

CDR3 coding DNA: TGTGCCAGCAGCAAACGACAGGGACCCCCAGAGACCCAGTACTTC. Translation gives CASSKRQGPPETQYF. The chain joins TRBV11-2 to TRBJ2-5; 7 nucleotides line up with TRBD1. From germline, CDR1 is SGHAT and CDR2 FQNNGV. This CDR3 is built from 15 residues. Trimming cost V 5 bases and J 4 bases; bases outside gene matches: 10.

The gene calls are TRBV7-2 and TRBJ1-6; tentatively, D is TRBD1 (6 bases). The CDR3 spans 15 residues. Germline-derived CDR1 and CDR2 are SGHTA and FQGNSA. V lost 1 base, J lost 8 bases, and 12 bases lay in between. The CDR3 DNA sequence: TGTGCCAGCAGCTTAGGGGGGCGCAGTTATTCACCCCTCCACTTT. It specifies CASSLGGRSYSPLHF.

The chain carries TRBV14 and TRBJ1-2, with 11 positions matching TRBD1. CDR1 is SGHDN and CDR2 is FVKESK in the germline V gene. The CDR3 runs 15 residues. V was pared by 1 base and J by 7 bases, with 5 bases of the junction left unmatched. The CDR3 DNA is TGTGCCAGCAGCCAAGGGACAGGGGGCGGTGGTGGCTACACCTTC. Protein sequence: CASSQGTGGGGGYTF.

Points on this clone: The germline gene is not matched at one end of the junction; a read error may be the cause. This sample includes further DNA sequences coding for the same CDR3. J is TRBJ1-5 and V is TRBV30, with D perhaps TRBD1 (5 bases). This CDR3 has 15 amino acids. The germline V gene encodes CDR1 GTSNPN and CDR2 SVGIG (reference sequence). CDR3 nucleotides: TGTGCCTGGAGTGTAGGAGGGGTTCGGAATCAGCCCCAGCATTTC. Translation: CAWSVGGVRNQPQHF.

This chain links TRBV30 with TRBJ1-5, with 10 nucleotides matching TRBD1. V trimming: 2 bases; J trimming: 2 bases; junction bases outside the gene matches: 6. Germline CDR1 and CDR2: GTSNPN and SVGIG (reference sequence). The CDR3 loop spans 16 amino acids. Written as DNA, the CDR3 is TGTGCCTGGAGTACCCTAGGGACAGGGGGCAATCAGCCCCAGCATTTT. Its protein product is CAWSTLGTGGNQPQHF.

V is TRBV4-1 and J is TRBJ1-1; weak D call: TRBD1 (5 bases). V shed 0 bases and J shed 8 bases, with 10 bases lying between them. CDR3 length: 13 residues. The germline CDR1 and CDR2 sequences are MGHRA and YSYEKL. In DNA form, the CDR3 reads TGCGCCAGCAGCCAAGACAAGGGGATCGAAGCTTTCTTT. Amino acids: CASSQDKGIEAFF.

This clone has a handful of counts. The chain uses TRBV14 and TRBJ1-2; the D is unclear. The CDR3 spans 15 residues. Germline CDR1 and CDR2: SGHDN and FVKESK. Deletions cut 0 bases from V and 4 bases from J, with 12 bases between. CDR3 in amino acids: CASSQDAVPGYGYTF. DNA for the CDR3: TGTGCCAGCAGCCAAGATGCGGTGCCGGGCTATGGCTACACCTTC.

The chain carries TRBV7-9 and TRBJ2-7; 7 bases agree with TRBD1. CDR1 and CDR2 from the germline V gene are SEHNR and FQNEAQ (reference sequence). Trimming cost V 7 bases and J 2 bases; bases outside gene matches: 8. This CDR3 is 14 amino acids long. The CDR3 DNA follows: TGTGCCAGCACCCAGACAGGGCCCCCCTACGAGCAGTACTTC. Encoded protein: CASTQTGPPYEQYF.

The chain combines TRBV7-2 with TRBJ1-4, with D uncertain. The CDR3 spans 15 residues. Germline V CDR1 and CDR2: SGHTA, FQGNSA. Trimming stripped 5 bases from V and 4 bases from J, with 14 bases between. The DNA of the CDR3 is TGTGCCAGCAGCCGGAACAGTGCTCTTAATGAAAAACTGTTTTTT. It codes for CASSRNSALNEKLFF.

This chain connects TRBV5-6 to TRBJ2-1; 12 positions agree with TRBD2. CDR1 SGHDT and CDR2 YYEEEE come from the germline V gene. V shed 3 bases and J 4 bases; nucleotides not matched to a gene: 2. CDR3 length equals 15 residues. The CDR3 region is CASSSGTSGYNEQFF. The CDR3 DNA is TGTGCCAGCAGCTCCGGGACTAGCGGGTACAATGAGCAGTTCTTC.

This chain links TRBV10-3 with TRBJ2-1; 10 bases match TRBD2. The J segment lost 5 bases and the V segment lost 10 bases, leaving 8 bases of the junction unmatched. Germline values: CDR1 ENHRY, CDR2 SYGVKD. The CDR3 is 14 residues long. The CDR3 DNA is TGTGCCACCGGGGGAGGACTAGCGGACAATGAGCAGTTCTTC. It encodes CATGGGLADNEQFF.

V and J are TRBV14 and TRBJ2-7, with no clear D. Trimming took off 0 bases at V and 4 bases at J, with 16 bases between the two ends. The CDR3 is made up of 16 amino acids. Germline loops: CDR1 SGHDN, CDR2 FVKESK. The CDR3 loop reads CASSQDYSGEKYEQYF. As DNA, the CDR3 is TGTGCCAGCAGCCAAGATTATTCGGGTGAAAAATACGAGCAGTACTTC.

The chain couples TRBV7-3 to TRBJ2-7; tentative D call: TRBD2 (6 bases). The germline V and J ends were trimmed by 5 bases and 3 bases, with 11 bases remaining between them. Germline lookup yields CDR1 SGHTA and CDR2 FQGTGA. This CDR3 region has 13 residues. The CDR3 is CASSAGRNYEQYF. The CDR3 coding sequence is TGTGCCAGCAGCGCGGGACGGAACTACGAGCAGTACTTC.